The TCR beta chain described here comes from a study of T cell repertoires in cytomegalovirus infection. Study-level information: CMV infection plus the matching HLA type was flagged by public TCR beta signatures.

Germline V lookup: CDR1 SEHNR, CDR2 FQNEAQ (reference sequence). The CDR3 is 15 residues long. The ends lost 2 bases at V and 5 bases at J; junction bases unmatched: 7. In its sample, this clonotype was seen many times. The antigen is undetermined. TCRdb redid the calling of the reads with MiXCR, one entry per CDR3 protein. The sample carries fewer than 1,000,000 distinct CDR3 sequences, roughly 30% recorded once. Source: cultured CD8+ T cells from PBMCs, taken from culture after CMV antigen stimulation. This TCR was sampled from a human donor in good health (CMV status not recorded). Some clones in this sample may be carry-over from other donors' samples. The V call is TRBV7-9, the J call TRBJ1-1; 8 positions agree with TRBD1. The CDR3 sequence is CASSLPETGETEAFF. The CDR3 bases are TGTGCCAGCAGCTTACCGGAGACAGGGGAGACTGAAGCTTTCTTT.